These T cell receptor beta chains were read from a single sample in a study of T cell clones after liver transplantation. The assay was immunoSEQ multiplex PCR, and TCRdb's table has in-frame clones only and misses some. This sample yields about 80,000 clones, of which nearly 85% are seen a single time; under 0.6% belongs to the top ten. The material was CD4+ T cells from blood, obtained approximately 45 months after liver transplant. All receptors come from a human patient who received a liver transplant. Some T cells could come from the graft donor. Both conserved end residues are part of each CDR3. The D gene is left open where the match is weak.

J: TRBJ2-3; D: -; V: TRBV10-1; CDR3: CASSEGGRPEDTQYF
J: TRBJ2-7; D: -; V: TRBV6-6; CDR3: CASSYGAYISYEQYF
J: TRBJ2-1; D: TRBD2; V: TRBV7-6; CDR3: CASSFGTSGRHEQFF
J: TRBJ2-5; D: -; V: TRBV10-3; CDR3: CAISESLAETQYF
J: TRBJ1-5; D: -; V: TRBV28; CDR3: CASKKDVGQPQHF
J: TRBJ1-1; D: -; V: TRBV6-6; CDR3: CASSPPTRNTEAFF
J: TRBJ1-2; D: -; V: TRBV28; CDR3: CASSLRTSGYTF
J: TRBJ2-7; D: -; V: TRBV11-2; CDR3: CASSPRTIEDEQYF
J: TRBJ2-1; D: -; V: TRBV5-1; CDR3: CASRFQGSSYNEQFF
J: TRBJ1-4; D: -; V: TRBV2; CDR3: CASSPGRYNEKLFF
J: TRBJ2-3; D: -; V: TRBV7-9; CDR3: CASSHSVTDTQYF
J: TRBJ1-3; D: -; V: TRBV5-1; CDR3: CASSLGGTGNTIYF
J: TRBJ2-2; D: TRBD2; V: TRBV19; CDR3: CASSPSAGDGRAGELFF
J: TRBJ2-3; D: -; V: TRBV28; CDR3: CASSYGGVRTQYF
J: TRBJ2-7; D: -; V: TRBV6-5; CDR3: CASASSNSYEQYF
J: TRBJ1-1; D: TRBD1; V: TRBV9; CDR3: CASSKGQANTEAFF
J: TRBJ1-2; D: TRBD1; V: TRBV10-3; CDR3: CAISETGQGSWYGYTF
J: TRBJ2-1; D: TRBD1; V: TRBV29-1; CDR3: CSVDRDYNEQFF
J: TRBJ2-7; D: -; V: TRBV6-6; CDR3: CASKRGTLSYEQYF
J: TRBJ1-4; D: -; V: TRBV18; CDR3: CASSGQFAEKLFF
J: TRBJ2-5; D: -; V: TRBV10-1; CDR3: CASSEAVDTPETQYF
J: TRBJ2-7; D: -; V: TRBV9; CDR3: CASSVAVGGSAYEQYF
J: TRBJ1-5; D: -; V: TRBV6-5; CDR3: CASSYKGLGRPQHF
J: TRBJ1-5; D: -; V: TRBV5-1; CDR3: CASSSVGGDQPQHF
J: TRBJ2-1; D: TRBD2; V: TRBV6-1; CDR3: CASSAPLAGGNEQFF
J: TRBJ1-5; D: TRBD1; V: TRBV5-1; CDR3: CASSPEGARNQPQHF
J: TRBJ2-2; D: -; V: TRBV5-1; CDR3: CASSTGTSNTGELFF
J: TRBJ1-3; D: -; V: TRBV5-1; CDR3: CASSLGTPGNTIYF
J: TRBJ2-7; D: -; V: TRBV6-1; CDR3: CASRPPGKTYEQYF
J: TRBJ2-7; D: -; V: TRBV5-1; CDR3: CASSFRESSYEQYF
J: TRBJ1-2; D: -; V: TRBV6-5; CDR3: CASSYPMRVAAGYTF
J: TRBJ1-5; D: -; V: TRBV28; CDR3: CASSPPGGEVGNQPQHF
J: TRBJ1-3; D: -; V: TRBV5-1; CDR3: CASSFQGENTIYF
J: TRBJ2-1; D: -; V: TRBV12-2; CDR3: CASRHPRGAGNEQFF
J: TRBJ2-5; D: TRBD2; V: TRBV10-2; CDR3: CASSGLSGKETQYF
J: TRBJ1-1; D: TRBD1; V: TRBV5-6; CDR3: CASSLVGQGAGDTEAFF
J: TRBJ1-2; D: -; V: TRBV28; CDR3: CASSQTYVGSYGYTF
J: TRBJ2-7; D: -; V: TRBV5-1; CDR3: CASSLASGFEQYF
J: TRBJ1-1; D: -; V: TRBV28; CDR3: CASSANTEAFF
J: TRBJ2-2; D: -; V: TRBV30; CDR3: CAWRGPGGNTGELFF
J: TRBJ2-5; D: -; V: TRBV19; CDR3: CASSLTGTGASQYF
J: TRBJ1-4; D: TRBD1; V: TRBV7-9; CDR3: CASSPGQDGTNEKLFF
J: TRBJ2-7; D: -; V: TRBV2; CDR3: CASKEGHEQYF
J: TRBJ1-2; D: -; V: TRBV27; CDR3: CASSSSAGVANYGYTF
J: TRBJ1-5; D: TRBD1; V: TRBV27; CDR3: CASRQQGKWQPQHF
J: TRBJ2-1; D: TRBD2; V: TRBV6-5; CDR3: CASSIPGLAGNEQFF
J: TRBJ2-5; D: -; V: TRBV20-1; CDR3: CSAEVMKTQYF
J: TRBJ1-1; D: -; V: TRBV27; CDR3: CASPPGQWNTEAFF
J: TRBJ1-4; D: -; V: TRBV29-1; CDR3: CSVEIQNEKLFF
J: TRBJ1-2; D: -; V: TRBV7-2; CDR3: CASSGSGGTRYGYTF
J: TRBJ2-7; D: -; V: TRBV6-5; CDR3: CASSYDTSYEQYF
J: TRBJ2-6; D: -; V: TRBV19; CDR3: CASSRTATSGANVLTF
J: TRBJ2-7; D: TRBD1; V: TRBV10-1; CDR3: CASSEGGTGGHEQYF
J: TRBJ2-7; D: -; V: TRBV10-3; CDR3: CAISEALIRGEQYF
J: TRBJ2-3; D: -; V: TRBV30; CDR3: CAWSAYTDTQYF